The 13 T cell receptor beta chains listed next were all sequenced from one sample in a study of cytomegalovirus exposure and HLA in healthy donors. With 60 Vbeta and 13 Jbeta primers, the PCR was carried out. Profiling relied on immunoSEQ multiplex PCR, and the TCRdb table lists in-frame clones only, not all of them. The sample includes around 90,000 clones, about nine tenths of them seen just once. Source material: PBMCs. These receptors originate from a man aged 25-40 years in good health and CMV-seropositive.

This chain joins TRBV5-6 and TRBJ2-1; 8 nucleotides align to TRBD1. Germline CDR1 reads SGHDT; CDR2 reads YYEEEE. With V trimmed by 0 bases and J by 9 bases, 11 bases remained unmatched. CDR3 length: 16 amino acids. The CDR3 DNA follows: TGTGCCAGCAGCTTGGTCAGGGGGCTGGATACGGGTGAGCAGTTCTTC. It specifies CASSLVRGLDTGEQFF.

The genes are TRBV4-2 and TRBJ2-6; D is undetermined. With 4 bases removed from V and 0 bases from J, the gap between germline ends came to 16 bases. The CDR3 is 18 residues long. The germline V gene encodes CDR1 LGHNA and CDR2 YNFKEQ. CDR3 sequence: CASSPTTTTSSGANVLTF. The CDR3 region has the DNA TGTGCCAGCAGCCCGACAACCACCACCTCCTCTGGGGCCAACGTCCTGACTTTC.

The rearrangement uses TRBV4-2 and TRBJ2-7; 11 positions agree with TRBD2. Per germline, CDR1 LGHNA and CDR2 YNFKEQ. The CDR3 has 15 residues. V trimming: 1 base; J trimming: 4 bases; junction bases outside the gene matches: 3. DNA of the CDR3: TGTGCCAGCAGCCAAGGGCTAGCGGGAGGATACGAGCAGTACTTC. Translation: CASSQGLAGGYEQYF.

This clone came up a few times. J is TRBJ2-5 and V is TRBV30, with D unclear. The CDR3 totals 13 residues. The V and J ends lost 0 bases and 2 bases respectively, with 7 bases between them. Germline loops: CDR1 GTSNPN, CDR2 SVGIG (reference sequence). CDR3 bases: TGTGCCTGGAGTGTACTTGGTCAAGAGACCCAGTACTTC. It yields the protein CAWSVLGQETQYF.

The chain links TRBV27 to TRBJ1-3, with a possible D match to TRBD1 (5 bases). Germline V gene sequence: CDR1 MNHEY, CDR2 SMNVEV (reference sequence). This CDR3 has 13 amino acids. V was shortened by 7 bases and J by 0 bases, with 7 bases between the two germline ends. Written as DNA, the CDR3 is TGTGCCAGCACCACAGGCTCTGGAAACACCATATATTTT. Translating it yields CASTTGSGNTIYF.

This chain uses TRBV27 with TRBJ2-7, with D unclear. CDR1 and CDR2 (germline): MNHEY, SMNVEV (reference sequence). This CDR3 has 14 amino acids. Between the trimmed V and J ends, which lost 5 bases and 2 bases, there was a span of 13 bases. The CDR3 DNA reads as TGTGCCAGCAGTCCCCTTATTGCAGCCTACGAGCAGTACTTC. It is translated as CASSPLIAAYEQYF.

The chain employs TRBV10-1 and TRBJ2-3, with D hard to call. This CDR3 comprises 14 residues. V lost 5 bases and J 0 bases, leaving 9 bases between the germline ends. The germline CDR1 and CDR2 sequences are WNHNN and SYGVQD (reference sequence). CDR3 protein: CASSLGRSTDTQYF. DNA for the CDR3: TGCGCCAGCAGTTTGGGCCGAAGCACAGATACGCAGTATTTT.

The CDR3 nucleotides are TGCGCCAGCAGCTTGGCGCAGGGCTTAAGGTACCAAGAGACCCAGTACTTC. This sequence encodes CASSLAQGLRYQETQYF. The V gene is TRBV5-1, the J gene TRBJ2-5; D is perhaps TRBD1 (5 bases). Germline values: CDR1 SGHRS, CDR2 YFSETQ. There are 17 residues in the CDR3. The ends were cut back, 0 bases at V and 0 bases at J, with 15 bases in the middle.

CDR3 DNA sequence: TGTGCCAGCAGTAACCGGGACAGGGTTCACGAGCAGTACTTC. This encodes CASSNRDRVHEQYF. V and J are TRBV27 and TRBJ2-7; 9 bases fit TRBD1. This CDR3 is 14 amino acids long. V was pared by 5 bases and J by 5 bases, with 7 bases of the junction left unmatched. Germline loops: CDR1 MNHEY, CDR2 SMNVEV (reference sequence).

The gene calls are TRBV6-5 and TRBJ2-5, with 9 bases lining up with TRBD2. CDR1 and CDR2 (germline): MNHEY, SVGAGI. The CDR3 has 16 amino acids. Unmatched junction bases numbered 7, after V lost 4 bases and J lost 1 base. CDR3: CASSWGLAGVQETQYF. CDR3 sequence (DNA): TGTGCCAGCAGTTGGGGGTTAGCGGGAGTCCAAGAGACCCAGTACTTC.

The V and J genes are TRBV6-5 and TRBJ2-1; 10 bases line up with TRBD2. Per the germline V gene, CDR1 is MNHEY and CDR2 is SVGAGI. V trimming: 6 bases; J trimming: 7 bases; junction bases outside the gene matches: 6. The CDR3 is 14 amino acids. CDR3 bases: TGTGCCAGCAGATTCGGACTAGCGGTTAATGAGCAGTTCTTC. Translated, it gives CASRFGLAVNEQFF.

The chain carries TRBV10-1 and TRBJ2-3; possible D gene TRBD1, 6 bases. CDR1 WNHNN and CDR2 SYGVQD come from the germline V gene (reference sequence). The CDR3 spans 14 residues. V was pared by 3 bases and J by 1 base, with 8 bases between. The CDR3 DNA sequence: TGCGCCAGCAGTGACCACAGGGGCACAGATACGCAGTATTTT. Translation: CASSDHRGTDTQYF.

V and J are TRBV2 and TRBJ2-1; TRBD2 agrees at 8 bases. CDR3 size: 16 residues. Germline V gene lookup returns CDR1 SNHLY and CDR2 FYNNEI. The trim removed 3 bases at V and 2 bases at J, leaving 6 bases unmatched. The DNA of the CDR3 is TGTGCCAGCAGTGATTCGGGGGGGGATACCTACAATGAGCAGTTCTTC. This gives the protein CASSDSGGDTYNEQFF.